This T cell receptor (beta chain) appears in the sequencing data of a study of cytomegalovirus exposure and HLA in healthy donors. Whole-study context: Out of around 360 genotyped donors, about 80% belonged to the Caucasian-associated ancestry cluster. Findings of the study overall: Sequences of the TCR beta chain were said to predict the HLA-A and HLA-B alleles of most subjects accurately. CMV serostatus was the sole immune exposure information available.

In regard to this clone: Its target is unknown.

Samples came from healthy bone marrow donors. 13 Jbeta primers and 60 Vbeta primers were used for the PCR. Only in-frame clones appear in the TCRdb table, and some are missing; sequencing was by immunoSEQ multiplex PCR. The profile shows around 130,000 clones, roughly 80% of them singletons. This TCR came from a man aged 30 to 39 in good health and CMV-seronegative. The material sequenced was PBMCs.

The CDR3 spells CASTKRGGVIYEQYF. The DNA of the CDR3 is TGTGCCAGCACCAAAAGGGGCGGCGTTATATACGAGCAGTACTTC. This rearrangement joins TRBV11-3 to TRBJ2-7, with D perhaps matching TRBD1 (5 bases). This CDR3 is 15 amino acids long. In germline, CDR1 is SGHNT, CDR2 YENEEA. V dropped 7 bases and J dropped 4 bases, with 20 bases sitting between them. The variable domain in full, with the rest retrieved from reference TRBV11-3 and TRBJ2-7, is EAGVVQSPRYKIIEKKQPVAFWCNPISGHNTLYWYLQNLGQGPELLIRYENEEAVDDSQLPKDRFSAERLKGVDSTLKIQPAELGDSAVYLCASTKRGGVIYEQYFGPGTRLTVT.